This TCR beta chain was retrieved from a study of naive and memory T cell subsets. Treatment reported: skin biopsy from PPD injection site in Mantoux-positive individual. Unsorted total RNA, roughly 1 to 1000 ng, was DNase treated before reverse transcription. This CDR3 has 14 amino acids. Germline CDR1 DFQATT, CDR2 SNEGSKA (reference sequence). As concerns this clonotype: The junction departs from germline at one end; a sequencing error may be responsible.

Reverse transcription of blood and skin TCR RNA was primed at alpha and beta constant regions. MiXCR, run by TCRdb on the UMI-ligation and nested PCR reads, gives a single entry per CDR3 protein. The sample includes around 18,000 distinct CDR3 sequences, 7.5% to 10% of them seen just once. The material was skin, obtained from a tuberculin skin test site. The rearrangement joins TRBV20-1 to TRBJ1-5; tentative D call: TRBD1 (6 bases). This TCR was recovered from an adult in good health. The CDR3, as DNA: TGCAGTGCTCCAGGGGAGGCTAGCAATCAGCCCCAGAATTTT. It codes for CSAPGEASNQPQNF.